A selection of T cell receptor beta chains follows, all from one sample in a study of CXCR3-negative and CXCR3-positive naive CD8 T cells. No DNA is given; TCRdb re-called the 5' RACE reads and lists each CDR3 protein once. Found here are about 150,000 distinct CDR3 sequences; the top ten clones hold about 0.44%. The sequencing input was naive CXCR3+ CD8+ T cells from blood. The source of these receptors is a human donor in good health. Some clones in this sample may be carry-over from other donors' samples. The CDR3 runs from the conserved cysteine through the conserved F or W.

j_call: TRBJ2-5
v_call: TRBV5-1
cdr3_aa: CASSLWDTNQETQYF

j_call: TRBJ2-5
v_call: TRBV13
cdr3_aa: CASSFRGLQETQYF

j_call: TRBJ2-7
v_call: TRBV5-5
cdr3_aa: CASSVGQGRNEQYF

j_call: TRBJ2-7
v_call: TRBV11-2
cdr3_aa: CASSLDTGVAYEQYF

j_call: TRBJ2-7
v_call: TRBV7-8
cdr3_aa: CASSLGAGLARSYEQYF

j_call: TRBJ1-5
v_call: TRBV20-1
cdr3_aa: CSARDGDWSGTGKNQPQHF

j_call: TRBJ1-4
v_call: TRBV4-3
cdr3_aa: CASSQDSRGGTLGSSVEKLFF

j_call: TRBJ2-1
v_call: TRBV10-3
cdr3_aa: CAISDSLRPYNEQFF

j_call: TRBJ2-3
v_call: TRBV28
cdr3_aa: CASSLGLAGGTDIGTDTQYF

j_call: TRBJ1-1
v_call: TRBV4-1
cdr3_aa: CASSQVGGAEAFF

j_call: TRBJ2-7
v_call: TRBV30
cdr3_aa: CAWSSGQGAWDEQYF

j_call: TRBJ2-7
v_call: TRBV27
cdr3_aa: CASTPGTGYEQYF

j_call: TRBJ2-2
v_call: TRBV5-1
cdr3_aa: CASSLDLAENTGELFF

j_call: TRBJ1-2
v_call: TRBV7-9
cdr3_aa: CASSKTPSSYGYTF

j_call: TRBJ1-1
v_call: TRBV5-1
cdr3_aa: CASSLQDRGPNTEAFF

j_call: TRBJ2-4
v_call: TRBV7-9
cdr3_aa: CASSPPTGTGANIQYF

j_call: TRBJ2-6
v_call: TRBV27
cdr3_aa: CASSDRTGSSGANVLTF

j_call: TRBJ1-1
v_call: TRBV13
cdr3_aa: CASRADGGAEAFF

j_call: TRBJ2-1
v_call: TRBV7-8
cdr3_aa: CASSLGAGEQFF

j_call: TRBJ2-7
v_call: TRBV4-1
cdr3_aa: CASSQDETRRTSLTYEQYF

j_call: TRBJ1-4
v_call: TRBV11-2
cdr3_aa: CASRRENLNEKLFF

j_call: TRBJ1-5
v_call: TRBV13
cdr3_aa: CASSLGGQINQPQHF

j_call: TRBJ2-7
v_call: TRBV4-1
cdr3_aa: CASSQEKGFDEQYF

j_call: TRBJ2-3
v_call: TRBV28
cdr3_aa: CASSLGLAGSTDTQYF

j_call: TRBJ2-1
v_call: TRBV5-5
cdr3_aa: CASSLDSPLSYNEQFF

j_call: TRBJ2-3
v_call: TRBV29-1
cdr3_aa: CSVEGTSGQSGTQYF

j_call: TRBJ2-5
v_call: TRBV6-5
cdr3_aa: CASSLLGTSGGAVAETQYF

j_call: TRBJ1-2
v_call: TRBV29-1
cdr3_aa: CSVEGPGDYSYGYTF

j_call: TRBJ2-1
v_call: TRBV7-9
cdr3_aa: CASSSKGLADEQFF

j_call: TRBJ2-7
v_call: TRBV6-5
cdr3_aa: CASSYSSSYEQYF

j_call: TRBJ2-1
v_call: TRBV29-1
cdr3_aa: CSVEVGGRYRYNEQFF

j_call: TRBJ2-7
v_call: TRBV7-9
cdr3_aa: CASSLGTNEQYF

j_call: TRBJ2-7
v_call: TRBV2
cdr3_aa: CASRTGSSSYEQYF

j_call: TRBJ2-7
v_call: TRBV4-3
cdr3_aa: CASSQDLDSTYEQYF

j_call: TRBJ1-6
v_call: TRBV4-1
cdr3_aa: CASSQDRGSPLHF

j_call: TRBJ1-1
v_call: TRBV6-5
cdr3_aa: CASSYSYRNTEAFF

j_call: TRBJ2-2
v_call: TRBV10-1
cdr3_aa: CASSGTRLDTGELFF

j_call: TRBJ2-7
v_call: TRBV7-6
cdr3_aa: CASSLFPGGATSYEQYF

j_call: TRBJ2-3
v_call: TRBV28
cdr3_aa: CASRTGGRNTDTQYF

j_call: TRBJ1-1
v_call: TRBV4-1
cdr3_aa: CASSQDSGGTEAFF

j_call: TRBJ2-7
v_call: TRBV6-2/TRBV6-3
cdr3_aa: CASSYLQGISYEQYF

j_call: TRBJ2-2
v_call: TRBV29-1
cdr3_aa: CSVDHTGELFF

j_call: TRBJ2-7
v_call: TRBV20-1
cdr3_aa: CSARDYRSSGRSYEQYF

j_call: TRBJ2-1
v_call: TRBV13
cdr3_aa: CASSLKFAERPYNEQFF

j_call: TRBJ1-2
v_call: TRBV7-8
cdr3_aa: CATGPGGTYGYTF

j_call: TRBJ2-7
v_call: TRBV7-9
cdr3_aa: CASSLKGFYEQYF

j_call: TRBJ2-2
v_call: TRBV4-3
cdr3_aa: CASSQAGGLAGELFF

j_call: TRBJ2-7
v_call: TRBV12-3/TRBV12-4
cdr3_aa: CASRQSSDRASYEQYF

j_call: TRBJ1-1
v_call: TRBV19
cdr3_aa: CASNLGKGGNTEAFF

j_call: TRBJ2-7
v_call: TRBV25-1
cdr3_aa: CASSEYGPDPYEQYF

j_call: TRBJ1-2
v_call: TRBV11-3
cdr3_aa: CASSPGQRSYGYTF

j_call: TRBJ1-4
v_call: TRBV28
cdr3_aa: CASSLVGFEKLFF